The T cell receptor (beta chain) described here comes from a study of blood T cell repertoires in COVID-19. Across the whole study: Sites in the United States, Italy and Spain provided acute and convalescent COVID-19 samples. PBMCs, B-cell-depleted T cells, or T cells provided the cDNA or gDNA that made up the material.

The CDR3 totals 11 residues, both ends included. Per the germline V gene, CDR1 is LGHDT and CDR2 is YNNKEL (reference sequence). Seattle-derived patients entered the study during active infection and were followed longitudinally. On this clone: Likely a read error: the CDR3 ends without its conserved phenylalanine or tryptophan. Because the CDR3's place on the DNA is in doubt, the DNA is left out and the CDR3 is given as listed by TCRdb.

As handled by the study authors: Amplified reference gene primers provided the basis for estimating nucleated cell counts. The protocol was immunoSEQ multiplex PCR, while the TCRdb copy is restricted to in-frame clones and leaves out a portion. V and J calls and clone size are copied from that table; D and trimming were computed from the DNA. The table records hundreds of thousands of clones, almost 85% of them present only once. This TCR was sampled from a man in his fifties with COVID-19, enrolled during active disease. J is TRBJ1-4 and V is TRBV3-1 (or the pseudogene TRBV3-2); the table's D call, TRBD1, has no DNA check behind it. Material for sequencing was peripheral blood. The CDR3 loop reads CASITKGQTSV.